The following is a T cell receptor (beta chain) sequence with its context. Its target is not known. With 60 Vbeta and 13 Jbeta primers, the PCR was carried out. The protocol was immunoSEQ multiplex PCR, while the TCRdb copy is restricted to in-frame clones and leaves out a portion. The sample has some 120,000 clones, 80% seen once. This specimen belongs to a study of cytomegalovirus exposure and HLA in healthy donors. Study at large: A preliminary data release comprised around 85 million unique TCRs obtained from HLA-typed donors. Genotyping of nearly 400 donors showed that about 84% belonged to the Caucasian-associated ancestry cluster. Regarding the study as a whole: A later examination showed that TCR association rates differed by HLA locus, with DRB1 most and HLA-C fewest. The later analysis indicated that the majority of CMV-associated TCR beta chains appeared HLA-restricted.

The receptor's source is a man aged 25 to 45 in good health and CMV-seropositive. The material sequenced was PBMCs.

CDR3 nucleotides: TGCAGCGCTAATGTTGCGAGCGGGGAGCAGTTCTTC. Protein: CSANVASGEQFF. V is TRBV29-1 and J is TRBJ2-1; possibly TRBD2 for D (6 bases). Germline CDR1 and CDR2: SQVTM and ANQGSEA. The ends were cut back, 7 bases at V and 10 bases at J, with 17 bases in the middle. The CDR3 sequence is 12 residues long.